The source of this T cell receptor (beta chain) is a study of blood T cell repertoires in COVID-19. Overall study context: From T cells, B-cell-depleted T cells, or PBMCs came the material, which was cDNA or gDNA.

Measured with immunoSEQ multiplex PCR; TCRdb has only the in-frame clones, and not every one. The table lists roughly 90,000 clones, roughly 80% of them singletons, with around a tenth in the top ten. The source is a woman in her 70s with acute or convalescent COVID-19. Sequencing was performed on peripheral blood.

CDR3: CASKSYRLAGVVISYEQYF. CDR3 DNA sequence: TGTGCCAGCAAATCGTATCGACTAGCGGGAGTTGTGATCTCCTACGAGCAGTACTTC. V is TRBV2 and J is TRBJ2-7; TRBD2 agrees at 12 bases. Germline V lookup: CDR1 SNHLY, CDR2 FYNNEI. CDR3 length: 19 amino acids. Unmatched junction bases numbered 16, after V lost 7 bases and J lost 0 bases. Full variable domain (outside the CDR3, taken from reference TRBV2 and TRBJ2-7): EPEVTQTPSHQVTQMGQEVILRCVPISNHLYFYWYRQILGQKVEFLVSFYNNEISEKSEIFDDQFSVERPDGSNFTLKIRSTKLEDSAMYFCASKSYRLAGVVISYEQYFGPGTRLTVT.